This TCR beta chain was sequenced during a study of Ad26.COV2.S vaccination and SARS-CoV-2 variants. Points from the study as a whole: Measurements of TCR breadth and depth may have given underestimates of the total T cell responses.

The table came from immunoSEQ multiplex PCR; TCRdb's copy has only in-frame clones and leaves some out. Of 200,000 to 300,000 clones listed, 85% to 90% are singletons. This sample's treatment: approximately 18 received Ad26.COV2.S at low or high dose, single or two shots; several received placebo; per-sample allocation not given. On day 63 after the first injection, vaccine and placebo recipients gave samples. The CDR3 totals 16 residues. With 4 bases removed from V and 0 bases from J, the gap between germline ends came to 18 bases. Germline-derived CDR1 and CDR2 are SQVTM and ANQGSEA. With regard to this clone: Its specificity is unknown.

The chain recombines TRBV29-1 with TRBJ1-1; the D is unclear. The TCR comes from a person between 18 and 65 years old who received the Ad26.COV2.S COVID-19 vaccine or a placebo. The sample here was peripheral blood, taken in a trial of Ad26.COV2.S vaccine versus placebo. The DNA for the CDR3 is TGCAGCGTTGCCGACTCGGTCAGTGTCATGAACACTGAAGCTTTCTTT. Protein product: CSVADSVSVMNTEAFF. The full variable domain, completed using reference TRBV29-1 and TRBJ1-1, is SAVISQKPSRDICQRGTSLTIQCQVDSQVTMMFWYRQQPGQSLTLIATANQGSEATYESGFVIDKFPISRPNLTFSTLTVSNMSPEDSSIYLCSVADSVSVMNTEAFFGQGTRLTVV.